This T cell receptor (beta chain) is from a study of response to subunit inactivated influenza vaccine. Points from the study as a whole: Only a handful of new T cells, the authors suggested, are recruited with each seasonal influenza vaccination.

The sample holds many counts of this clonotype. No antigen is known for it. TCRdb re-derived calls from the RT-PCR reads in MiXCR, one entry per CDR3 protein. This table holds 200,000 to 300,000 distinct CDR3 sequences, about 12% found once. The source is a man aged 50-59 years who received an inactivated influenza vaccine. The sequenced sample was non-naive T cells sorted from PBMCs, obtained 14 to 15 days before vaccination.

Here the CDR3 DNA reads TGTGCCAGCAGTTTATGGGGAGGACTAGCTGATTACAATGAGCAGTTCTTC. Translated, it gives CASSLWGGLADYNEQFF. The chain joins TRBV28 to TRBJ2-1; 8 bases fit TRBD2. V lost 0 bases, J lost 4 bases, and 8 bases stayed unmatched. The CDR3 runs to 17 residues. Germline V gene data show CDR1 as MDHEN and CDR2 as SYDVKM.